What follows are 4 T cell receptor beta chains derived from one specimen sequenced in a study of CD8 T cells in ankylosing spondylitis. TCRdb processed the 5' RACE reads anew with MiXCR; each CDR3 protein has one entry. The profile covers a few hundred thousand distinct CDR3 sequences, with about 20% appearing a single time and around 13% taken by the ten largest. Sequencing was performed on blood, either unsorted or a sorted T cell fraction (not recorded which). The source of these receptors is a male donor with ankylosing spondylitis or in good health (not recorded which).

With regard to this clonotype: A junction end diverges from the germline sequence, so it may reflect a read error. V gene TRBV6-5 combines with J gene TRBJ1-4, with 8 bases that match TRBD1. The CDR3 has 16 residues. Germline V CDR1 and CDR2: MNHEY, SVGAGI. CDR3 sequence reads: CVSSYYTGGTNEKLFF. The CDR3 DNA sequence: TGTGTCAGCAGTTACTATACAGGGGGAACTAATGAAAAACTGTTTTTT.

The V call is TRBV7-8, the J call TRBJ2-1; D ambiguous. CDR3 length: 15 residues. Germline V gene sequence: CDR1 SGHVS, CDR2 FQNEAQ. V shed 3 bases and J shed 6 bases, with 15 bases lying between them. The CDR3 coding sequence is TGTGCCAGCAGCTTCCGGGTTGGATTGGGCAATGAGCAGTTCTTC. It codes for CASSFRVGLGNEQFF.

This clonotype was recorded a few times. The V call is TRBV7-9, the J call TRBJ2-1; D unresolved. The V and J ends lost 2 bases and 7 bases respectively, with 6 bases between them. This CDR3 has 12 amino acids. Germline assignment: CDR1 SEHNR and CDR2 FQNEAQ (reference sequence). Here the CDR3 reads CASSLMANEQFF. CDR3 bases: TGTGCCAGCAGCTTAATGGCAAATGAGCAGTTCTTC.

This clonotype was counted between two and nine times. The genes are TRBV7-8 and TRBJ2-7; D ambiguous. Trimming removed 7 bases from V and 5 bases from J, with 18 bases in between. This CDR3 comprises 14 residues. The germline V gene has CDR1 SGHVS and CDR2 FQNEAQ. The CDR3 sequence: CASNPTGPLDEQYF. The CDR3 DNA sequence: TGTGCCAGCAACCCAACGGGTCCCTTGGACGAGCAGTACTTC. Variable domain in full (rest from reference TRBV7-8 and TRBJ2-7): GAGVSQSPRYKVAKRGQDVALRCDPISGHVSLFWYQQALGQGPEFLTYFQNEAQLDKSGLPSDRFFAERPEGSVSTLKIQRTQQEDSAVYLCASNPTGPLDEQYFGPGTRLTVT.